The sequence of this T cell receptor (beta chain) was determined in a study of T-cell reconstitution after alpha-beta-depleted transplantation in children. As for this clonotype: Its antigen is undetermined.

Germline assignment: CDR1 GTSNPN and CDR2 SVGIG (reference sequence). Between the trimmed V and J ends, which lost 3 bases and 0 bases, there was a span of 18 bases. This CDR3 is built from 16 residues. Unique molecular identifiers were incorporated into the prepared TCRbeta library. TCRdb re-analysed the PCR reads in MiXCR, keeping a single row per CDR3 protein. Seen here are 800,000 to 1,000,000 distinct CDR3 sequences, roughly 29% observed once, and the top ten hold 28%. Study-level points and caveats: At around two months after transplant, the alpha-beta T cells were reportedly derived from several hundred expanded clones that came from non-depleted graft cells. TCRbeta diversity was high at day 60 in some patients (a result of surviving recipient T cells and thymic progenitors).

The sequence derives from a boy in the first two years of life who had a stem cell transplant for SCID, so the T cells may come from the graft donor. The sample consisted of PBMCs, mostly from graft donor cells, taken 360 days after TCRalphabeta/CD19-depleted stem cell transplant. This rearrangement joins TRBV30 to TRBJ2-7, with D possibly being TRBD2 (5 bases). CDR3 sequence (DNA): TGTGCCTGGAGAACCCTACTAGGGCGGAGCTCCTACGAGCAGTACTTC. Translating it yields CAWRTLLGRSSYEQYF. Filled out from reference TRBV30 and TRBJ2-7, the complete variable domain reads SQTIHQWPATLVQPVGSPLSLECTVEGTSNPNLYWYRQAAGRGLQLLFYSVGIGQISSEVPQNLSASRPQDRQFILSSKKLLLSDSGFYLCAWRTLLGRSSYEQYFGPGTRLTVT.